This entry concerns a single TCR beta chain. What it binds is unknown. Germline CDR1 and CDR2: LNHDA and SQIVND (reference sequence). The CDR3 covers 13 residues. The V segment lost 5 bases and the J segment 7 bases; nucleotides outside the gene matches: 3. Assay used: immunoSEQ multiplex PCR; TCRdb lists only in-frame clones, some missing. The table records around 130,000 clones, 85% to 90% of them present only once. Analyses pooled second doses at about 4 or about 12 weeks. This sample was included in a study of T cell responses to AZD1222 COVID-19 vaccine. Study-level points and caveats: Elevations in Spike-specific TCR breadth and depth followed administration of two AZD1222 doses. Sampling that yielded the repertoires occurred only after the peak T cell response. Mostly white British, mostly female donors; authors suggested clonal diversity may be underestimated.

The sequencing here drew on peripheral blood, taken 28 days after the second AZD1222 dose. This clonotype was obtained from an adult who received the AZD1222 COVID-19 vaccine. The rearrangement links TRBV19 to TRBJ2-4; TRBD1 matches at 9 bases. CDR3 nucleotides: TGTGCCAGTAGTGGACAGGGGTGGAACATTCAGTACTTC. It is translated as CASSGQGWNIQYF. The full variable domain, with the rest looked up from reference TRBV19 and TRBJ2-4, is DGGITQSPKYLFRKEGQNVTLSCEQNLNHDAMYWYRQDPGQGLRLIYYSQIVNDFQKGDIAEGYSVSREKKESFPLTVTSAQKNPTAFYLCASSGQGWNIQYFGAGTRLSVL.